These 11 T cell receptor beta chains were sequenced from one sample in a study of control samples from healthy donors and cancer patients (TCRdb year 2020). The library came from the immunoSEQ multiplex PCR assay. TCRdb provides this immuneACCESS table in a form limited to in-frame rearrangements. Some clones are lacking; in checked studies, under half of them reflect an unresolved V gene, and why the rest are absent is not known. Counted in this sample were about 65,000 clones; around nine tenths of them appeared once. In total, the top ten clones hold 1% to 1.5% of the sample. The material sequenced was PBMCs. Every receptor here comes from a woman aged 45 to 65 with colorectal cancer.

The chain joins TRBV28 to TRBJ2-1; 8 bases are shared with TRBD2. The CDR3 sequence is 15 residues long. Trimming at V came to 5 bases and at J to 5 bases, leaving 8 bases not matched to a gene. Germline CDR1 MDHEN, CDR2 SYDVKM. The CDR3 DNA is TGTGCCAGCAGTCTCGCCCCGGGACTAGACAATGAGCAGTTCTTC. It translates to CASSLAPGLDNEQFF.

The chain uses TRBV3-1 (or the pseudogene TRBV3-2) and TRBJ2-6; D ambiguous. This CDR3 has 18 amino acids. Germline-derived CDR1 and CDR2 are LGHDT and YNNKEL (reference sequence). The V end lost 4 bases, the J end lost 3 bases, and 19 bases lay between the germline ends. The CDR3 DNA is TGTGCCAGCAGCCCGGAGCATAGGGTGCTCGGTGGGGCCAACGTCCTGACTTTC. It is translated as CASSPEHRVLGGANVLTF.

The chain is built from TRBV9 and TRBJ1-3; D is possibly TRBD1 (6 bases). The V gene lost 0 bases and the J gene lost 2 bases, with 18 bases spanning the gap. The CDR3 covers 18 residues. Germline V CDR1 and CDR2: SGDLS, YYNGEE. Here the CDR3 DNA reads TGTGCCAGCAGCGTAGGCTTTGTGTCGGGACAAACTGGAAACACCATATATTTT. Residues: CASSVGFVSGQTGNTIYF.

The CDR3 nucleotides read TGCGCCAGCAGCAGACTAGCGGGAGGGGTTCCTGAGCAGTTCTTC. This codes for CASSRLAGGVPEQFF. J is TRBJ2-1 and V is TRBV5-1; 14 positions match TRBD2. V shed 4 bases and J 9 bases; nucleotides not matched to a gene: 6. Germline CDR1 is SGHRS and CDR2 is YFSETQ. The CDR3 contains 15 residues.

This clone was seen only a few times. The chain couples TRBV11-2 to TRBJ2-7; TRBD1 matches 10 bases. CDR1 SGHAT and CDR2 FQNNGV come from the germline V gene. This CDR3 region has 14 residues. J lost 2 bases, V lost 4 bases, and 2 bases had no gene match. CDR3 loop: CASSYGQGAYEQYF. CDR3 DNA sequence: TGTGCCAGCAGCTACGGACAGGGGGCCTACGAGCAGTACTTC.

The rearrangement joins TRBV5-4 to TRBJ1-2; 7 bases match TRBD1. J gave up 4 bases and V 4 bases, and 7 bases lay outside the gene matches. This CDR3 is 14 amino acids long. Germline CDR1 reads SGHNT; CDR2 reads YYREEE (reference sequence). As DNA, the CDR3 is TGTGCCAGCAGCCTGCCGGGACAGTTCTATGGCTACACCTTC. The encoded protein is CASSLPGQFYGYTF.

The chain employs TRBV25-1 and TRBJ1-1, with 7 bases aligning to TRBD1. J lost 1 base, V lost 5 bases, and 4 bases had no gene match. The CDR3 is made up of 14 amino acids. Germline-derived CDR1 and CDR2 are MGHDK and SYGVNS. In DNA form, the CDR3 reads TGTGCCAGCAGTCCCCGACAGGGGAACACTGAAGCTTTCTTT. Encoded protein: CASSPRQGNTEAFF.

The rearrangement joins TRBV28 to TRBJ1-2; 8 positions agree with TRBD1. CDR1 and CDR2 from the germline V gene are MDHEN and SYDVKM. CDR3 length equals 15 residues. J was trimmed by 1 base and V by 4 bases; bases with no gene match: 5. This CDR3 is CASSWQGALNYGYTF. CDR3 in DNA: TGTGCCAGCAGTTGGCAGGGGGCGCTTAACTATGGCTACACCTTC.

The chain is built from TRBV3-1 (or the pseudogene TRBV3-2) and TRBJ1-2, with D unclear. CDR3 length: 16 amino acids. Per the germline V gene, CDR1 is LGHDT and CDR2 is YNNKEL (reference sequence). V lost 1 base and J 4 bases, leaving 16 bases between the germline ends. CDR3 residues: CASSQGRGSSLYGYTF. DNA for the CDR3: TGTGCCAGCAGCCAAGGGCGCGGGTCCTCCCTCTATGGCTACACCTTC.

The rearrangement joins TRBV18 to TRBJ2-3, with 10 bases aligning to TRBD2. Germline lookup yields CDR1 KGHSH and CDR2 LQKENI. The CDR3 runs to 19 residues. J lost 0 bases, V lost 4 bases, and 13 bases had no gene match. DNA for the CDR3: TGTGCCAGCTCACTAACTCCGGGACTAGCGTCGATAAGCACAGATACGCAGTATTTT. This translates into CASSLTPGLASISTDTQYF.

The genes are TRBV6-5 and TRBJ1-1; the D is unclear. With 8 bases removed from V and 5 bases from J, the gap between germline ends came to 21 bases. The CDR3 runs to 15 residues. CDR1 is MNHEY, CDR2 SVGAGI, per germline. The CDR3 here is CASVPPPGLKTEAFF. CDR3 nucleotide sequence: TGTGCCAGCGTACCGCCTCCTGGGTTAAAGACTGAAGCTTTCTTT.